Each of the 26 T cell receptor beta chains below was sequenced from the same sample in a study of T cells in women clearing cervical HPV infection. Here immunoSEQ multiplex PCR was the method, and the copy in TCRdb shows in-frame clones only, minus some. The specimen's table records around 39,000 clones. Sample: blood buffy coat. All receptors come from a woman aged 18 to 69 with a cervical HPV16 infection that either progressed to CIN3+ or cleared (not recorded which).

Turning to this clone: The CDR3 is cut off 3 residues early in the read; its end comes from the germline J gene. The V and J genes are TRBV12-3 or TRBV12-4 and TRBJ2-2, with D perhaps matching TRBD1 (5 bases). The CDR3 loop spans 13 amino acids. The V end lost 6 bases, the J end lost 3 bases, and 8 bases lay between the germline ends. CDR3 amino acids: CASRKQDTGELFF. Incomplete CDR3 DNA: TGTGCCAGCAGAAAACAGGACACCGGGGAG.

Of note for this clone: The read ends 3 residues shy of where the CDR3 ends; the end is completed using the germline J gene. The chain carries TRBV6-2 or TRBV6-3 and TRBJ1-5; TRBD1 matches at 10 bases. CDR1 and CDR2 (germline): MNHEY, SVGEGT. V shed 2 bases and J 6 bases; nucleotides not matched to a gene: 4. The CDR3 spans 15 residues. The CDR3 sequence is CASSYRQGARQPQHF. CDR3 DNA, as far as it was read: TGTGCCAGCAGTTACAGACAGGGGGCCCGTCAGCCC.

Points on this clone: The read ends 3 residues shy of where the CDR3 ends; the end is completed using the germline J gene. The V call is TRBV12-3 or TRBV12-4, the J call TRBJ2-5, with 11 bases that match TRBD2. V trimming: 5 bases; J trimming: 2 bases; junction bases outside the gene matches: 4. This CDR3 is 15 amino acids long. CDR3 bases read: TGTGCCAGCAGTCGGCTAGCGGGGGGACAAGAGACC. The encoded protein is CASSRLAGGQET. The CDR3 as a whole reads CASSRLAGGQETQYF.

As to this clone: The CDR3 extends 3 residues past the end of the read, so its final part is completed from the germline J gene. The rearrangement joins TRBV6-1 to TRBJ1-6; possible D gene TRBD1, 5 bases. The CDR3 sequence is 15 residues long. Germline V gives CDR1 MNHNS, CDR2 SASEGT. Trimming took 1 base from V and 3 from J, leaving 7 bases between them. The DNA read from the CDR3 is TGTGCCAGCAGTGAAGGGGGGGGCTATAATTCACCC. It translates to CASSEGGGYNSP. The entire CDR3 reads CASSEGGGYNSPLHF.

The sequenced part of the CDR3 DNA is TGCAGTGCTAGAGACAGGGGCGAGGAACAGCCC. It codes for CSARDRGEEQP. The entire CDR3 reads CSARDRGEEQPQHF. The chain carries TRBV20-1 and TRBJ1-5; D may be TRBD1 (6 bases). The CDR3 extends 3 residues past the end of the read, so its final part is completed from the germline J gene. This CDR3 is 14 amino acids long. Germline CDR1 reads DFQATT; CDR2 reads SNEGSKA (reference sequence). V was trimmed by 0 bases and J by 7 bases, leaving 13 bases between them.

With respect to this clone: The sequence runs out 3 residues before the end of the CDR3; the remainder is reconstructed from the germline J gene. This chain uses TRBV5-1 with TRBJ2-5, with 8 bases aligning to TRBD1. The CDR3 is made up of 16 amino acids. Unmatched junction bases numbered 14, after V lost 5 bases and J lost 5 bases. Germline CDR1 SGHRS, CDR2 YFSETQ. The part of the CDR3 DNA that was read is TGCGCCAGCAGGCTTCGGGGACAGGTTATCCGGGAGACC. Translating it yields CASRLRGQVIRET. The whole CDR3 region reads CASRLRGQVIRETQYF.

Remarks on this clone: The DNA ends 3 residues before the CDR3 does, and the rest of the CDR3 is filled in from the germline J gene. This same CDR3 is encoded by further DNA sequences in the sample. The V and J genes are TRBV5-4 and TRBJ2-1, with D perhaps matching TRBD1 (7 bases). The germline gives CDR1 SGHNT, CDR2 YYREEE (reference sequence). CDR3 length equals 14 residues. Between the trimmed V and J ends, which lost 3 bases and 9 bases, there was a span of 16 bases. The part of the CDR3 DNA that was read is TGTGCCAGCAGCTCATTAGCAGGGGGGCCTGAG. The encoded protein is CASSSLAGGPE. The full CDR3 reads CASSSLAGGPEQFF.

Concerning this clone: The sequence runs out 3 residues before the end of the CDR3; the remainder is reconstructed from the germline J gene. The V gene is TRBV29-1, the J gene TRBJ2-3; 8 positions match TRBD2. Germline trimming cut 2 bases from V and 4 bases from J; bases unmatched to any gene: 5. Germline V CDR1 and CDR2: SQVTM, ANQGSEA. This CDR3 is built from 14 residues. The CDR3 bases that were read are TGCAGCGTTGAACAGCGGGAGAGGGCAGATACG. Encoded protein: CSVEQRERADT. The whole CDR3 protein is CSVEQRERADTQYF.

CDR3 region: CASSLAGGGNQPQHF. CDR3 bases read: TGTGCCAGCAGTTTAGCGGGGGGGGGCAATCAGCCC. This chain links TRBV28 with TRBJ1-5, with D maybe TRBD1 (5 bases). The DNA ends 3 residues before the CDR3 does, and the rest of the CDR3 is filled in from the germline J gene. Germline V CDR1 and CDR2: MDHEN, SYDVKM. Trimming shortened V by 2 bases and J by 2 bases, and 10 bases separated the two germline ends. The CDR3 covers 15 residues.

With regard to this clone: Sequencing ends 3 residues short of the CDR3 end; the germline J gene provides the rest. This chain uses TRBV28 with TRBJ1-1; no firm D call. The V end was cut by 3 bases, the J end by 1 base, with 9 bases between. The CDR3 has 14 residues. Germline V gene sequence: CDR1 MDHEN, CDR2 SYDVKM. This CDR3 is CASSLPRANTEAFF. CDR3 DNA, as far as it was read: TGTGCCAGCAGTTTGCCGAGGGCGAACACTGAA.

Of note for this clone: Sequencing ends 3 residues short of the CDR3 end; the germline J gene provides the rest. The chain couples TRBV4-2 to TRBJ1-6; D not certain. V lost 0 bases, J lost 3 bases, and 12 bases lay in between. Germline CDR1 and CDR2: LGHNA and YNFKEQ. CDR3 length equals 17 residues. CDR3 sequence reads: CASSQDNWQNYNSPLHF. The CDR3 DNA, read in part, is TGTGCCAGCAGCCAAGACAATTGGCAGAACTATAATTCACCC.

As concerns this clone: The sequenced fragment ends 3 residues before the CDR3 boundary, so the rest is inferred from the germline J gene. The V call is TRBV7-2, the J call TRBJ2-3; weak D call: TRBD2 (5 bases). The CDR3 runs 14 residues. Germline V CDR1 and CDR2: SGHTA, FQGNSA. With 0 bases removed from V and 5 bases from J, the gap between germline ends came to 9 bases. The CDR3 protein is CASSLALARDTQYF. The sequenced part of the CDR3 DNA is TGTGCCAGCAGCTTAGCGCTAGCCCGAGATACG.

About this clone itself: The CDR3 end lies 3 residues beyond the end of the read and is filled in from the germline J gene. The gene calls are TRBV20-1 and TRBJ2-3; 14 nucleotides line up with TRBD2. V dropped 5 bases and J dropped 0; count of bases not matched to a gene: 4. CDR1 is DFQATT, CDR2 SNEGSKA, per germline (reference sequence). The CDR3 spans 16 residues. CDR3 in amino acids: CSAFGLAGGSTDTQYF. CDR3 bases read: TGCAGTGCTTTCGGACTAGCGGGAGGTAGCACAGATACG.

About this clone itself: The CDR3 end falls 3 residues outside the read, so it is completed with the germline J gene. The chain couples TRBV20-1 to TRBJ2-1; 7 bases agree with TRBD2. CDR1 is DFQATT and CDR2 is SNEGSKA in the germline V gene (reference sequence). The CDR3 loop spans 13 amino acids. The V gene end was trimmed by 6 bases and the J gene end by 6 bases; junction bases not matched to a gene: 8. CDR3 bases read: TGCAGTGCATCCGGGACTACTTCCAATGAG. Protein product: CSASGTTSNE. The whole CDR3 reads CSASGTTSNEQFF.

Remarks on this clone: The observed sequence ends 3 residues before the CDR3 terminus, with the missing tail filled in from the germline J gene. V gene TRBV19 combines with J gene TRBJ1-4; tentative D call: TRBD1 (6 bases). V gave up 4 bases and J gave up 2 bases, with 8 bases separating them. The CDR3 has 14 amino acids. Germline CDR1 is LNHDA and CDR2 is SQIVND (reference sequence). The CDR3 sequence is CASSNQGTNEKLFF. The DNA read from the CDR3 is TGTGCCAGTAGTAACCAGGGGACTAATGAAAAA.

The CDR3 bases that were read are TGCAGTGCTAGAGTTGGTCTAGCGGGGGTAGGGGTTGGTTCCTACAATGAG. Its protein is CSARVGLAGVGVGSYNE. The CDR3, in full, reads CSARVGLAGVGVGSYNEQFF. V gene TRBV20-1 combines with J gene TRBJ2-1; the match to TRBD2 covers 10 bases. The sequenced fragment ends 3 residues before the CDR3 boundary, so the rest is inferred from the germline J gene. CDR3 length: 20 residues. The V gene's germline CDR1 is DFQATT and CDR2 SNEGSKA (reference sequence). V was clipped by 1 base and J by 1 base; unmatched bases: 16.

Concerning this clone itself: The DNA ends 3 residues before the CDR3 does, and the rest of the CDR3 is filled in from the germline J gene. This sequence joins TRBV4-1 and TRBJ2-3, with 8 bases matching TRBD1. The V gene end was trimmed by 2 bases and the J gene end by 1 base; junction bases not matched to a gene: 2. The germline gives CDR1 MGHRA, CDR2 YSYEKL. This CDR3 is 15 amino acids long. The CDR3 sequence: CASSQNRGGTDTQYF. The CDR3 bases that were read are TGCGCCAGCAGCCAAAACAGGGGGGGCACAGATACG.

A word on this clone: The CDR3 goes on 3 residues after the read ends, and that part is filled in from the germline J gene. The rearrangement uses TRBV7-9 and TRBJ2-2, with D perhaps TRBD1 (5 bases). The germline V gene has CDR1 SEHNR and CDR2 FQNEAQ (reference sequence). Trimming pared 4 bases from V and 9 bases from J, leaving 12 bases between. The CDR3 has 13 residues. This CDR3 reads CASSSQRGRELFF. CDR3 bases read: TGTGCCAGCAGCTCCCAAAGGGGTAGGGAG.

With regard to this clone: The read terminates 3 residues before the CDR3 end, so the remaining end is supplied by the germline J gene. This chain connects TRBV30 to TRBJ2-7; 7 bases are shared with TRBD2. Germline-derived CDR1 and CDR2 are GTSNPN and SVGIG (reference sequence). V dropped 3 bases and J dropped 3; count of bases not matched to a gene: 2. This CDR3 contains 12 residues. CDR3 bases read: TGTGCCTGGAGCCCGGGGGGCTACGAG. Translated: CAWSPGGYE. The complete CDR3 sequence is CAWSPGGYEQYF.

A word on this clone: The sequence runs out 3 residues before the end of the CDR3; the remainder is reconstructed from the germline J gene. J is TRBJ2-1 and V is TRBV19; 15 bases align to TRBD2. After removal of 6 bases from V and 1 base from J, the junction contained 10 bases not matched to a gene. The CDR3 is 19 amino acids. Looked up from germline, CDR1 is LNHDA and CDR2 is SQIVND (reference sequence). CDR3 loop: CASRSGLAGGPGSYNEQFF. The part of the CDR3 DNA that was read is TGTGCCAGTAGATCAGGACTAGCGGGAGGGCCCGGGTCCTACAATGAG.

With respect to this clone: The read stops 3 residues short of the end of the CDR3; the missing end is completed from the germline J gene. The chain has TRBV7-2 and TRBJ1-3, with D maybe TRBD1 (5 bases). Germline V CDR1 and CDR2: SGHTA, FQGNSA. V lost 0 bases to trimming and J lost 3 bases, with 12 bases between them. This CDR3 spans 16 amino acids. CDR3 protein: CASSLASRVSGNTIYF. CDR3 bases read: TGTGCCAGCAGCTTAGCGTCCAGGGTTAGTGGAAACACC.

Concerning this clone: The CDR3 goes on 3 residues after the read ends, and that part is filled in from the germline J gene. The chain uses TRBV5-1 and TRBJ2-1; D is perhaps TRBD2 (6 bases). The germline V gene encodes CDR1 SGHRS and CDR2 YFSETQ. This CDR3 region has 13 residues. V lost 0 bases and J 8 bases, leaving 9 bases between the germline ends. The CDR3 DNA, read in part, is TGCGCCAGCAGCTTGGCCCCTAGCGATGAG. Translation: CASSLAPSDE. The entire CDR3 protein reads CASSLAPSDEQFF.

About this clone itself: The observed sequence ends 3 residues before the CDR3 terminus, with the missing tail filled in from the germline J gene. The genes are TRBV19 and TRBJ2-3; TRBD2 might be the D (7 bases). The CDR3 has 15 residues. The germline V gene has CDR1 LNHDA and CDR2 SQIVND (reference sequence). The V and J ends lost 7 bases and 2 bases respectively, with 16 bases between them. The sequenced CDR3 bases are TGTGCCAGTACCATGGGGGGGGCTAACACAGATACG. Amino acid sequence: CASTMGGANTDT. The complete CDR3 sequence is CASTMGGANTDTQYF.

For this clone: The CDR3 goes on 3 residues after the read ends, and that part is filled in from the germline J gene. The V call is TRBV19, the J call TRBJ1-2, with D perhaps matching TRBD1 (5 bases). This CDR3 is 16 amino acids long. The germline CDR1 and CDR2 sequences are LNHDA and SQIVND (reference sequence). The sequenced CDR3 bases are TGTGCCAGTAGCACCACGGCAGCGGGACGAGGAAACGAC. This encodes CASSTTAAGRGND. The whole CDR3 is CASSTTAAGRGNDYTF.

About this clone itself: The CDR3 end falls 3 residues outside the read, so it is completed with the germline J gene. This rearrangement joins TRBV5-4 to TRBJ2-3; 9 nucleotides line up with TRBD1. The trim removed 5 bases at V and 2 bases at J, leaving 6 bases unmatched. Germline V gene lookup returns CDR1 SGHNT and CDR2 YYREEE (reference sequence). The CDR3 extends over 15 amino acids. Partial CDR3 DNA: TGTGCCAGCAGGATTGGGACAGGGTACACAGATACG. It codes for CASRIGTGYTDT. The entire CDR3 is CASRIGTGYTDTQYF. The whole variable domain, filled in from reference TRBV5-4 and TRBJ2-3, reads ETGVTQSPTHLIKTRGQQVTLRCSSQSGHNTVSWYQQALGQGPQFIFQYYREEENGRGNFPPRFSGLQFPNYSSELNVNALELDDSALYLCASRIGTGYTDTQYFGPGTRLTVL.

As regards this clone: The sequence runs out 3 residues before the end of the CDR3; the remainder is reconstructed from the germline J gene. The V and J genes are TRBV7-9 and TRBJ1-4; TRBD1 agrees at 8 bases. Germline V gives CDR1 SEHNR, CDR2 FQNEAQ (reference sequence). The V gene end was trimmed by 5 bases and the J gene end by 3 bases; junction bases not matched to a gene: 5. The CDR3 extends over 15 amino acids. The CDR3 sequence is CASSGGQGANEKLFF. The CDR3 bases that were read are TGTGCCAGCAGCGGTGGACAGGGAGCTAATGAAAAA.